Listed here are 15 T cell receptor beta chains from one sample, sequenced in a study of T cell responses to AZD1222 COVID-19 vaccine. Repertoires were generated with immunoSEQ multiplex PCR, while TCRdb's copy carries only in-frame clones and drops some. This sample has about 99,000 clones, with around nine tenths found just once. The material was peripheral blood, obtained on day 0 of AZD1222 vaccination. The receptors shown here come from an adult in good health.

A single count supports this clone. This rearrangement joins TRBV10-3 to TRBJ1-4, with 9 bases matching TRBD1. This CDR3 comprises 17 residues. CDR1 is ENHRY and CDR2 is SYGVKD in the germline V gene. The J segment lost 0 bases and the V segment lost 3 bases, leaving 5 bases of the junction unmatched. The DNA of the CDR3 is TGTGCCATCAGTGATAAGGGACAGGGATCAACTAATGAAAAACTGTTTTTT. Encoded protein: CAISDKGQGSTNEKLFF.

This rearrangement joins TRBV9 to TRBJ1-3; D is undetermined. The germline V gene has CDR1 SGDLS and CDR2 YYNGEE. Trimming stripped 3 bases from V and 0 bases from J, with 13 bases between. CDR3 length: 16 amino acids. This CDR3 is CASSERNSHSGNTIYF. As DNA, the CDR3 is TGTGCCAGCAGCGAGAGGAACAGCCACTCTGGAAACACCATATATTTT.

The gene calls are TRBV15 and TRBJ2-4; 7 bases are shared with TRBD2. The V segment lost 8 bases and the J segment 6 bases; nucleotides outside the gene matches: 4. The CDR3 runs 12 residues. The V gene's germline CDR1 is LNHNV and CDR2 YYDKDF (reference sequence). CDR3 DNA sequence: TGTGCCACCGGGTGGGAGGGAAACATTCAGTACTTC. It specifies CATGWEGNIQYF.

The J gene is TRBJ1-1, the V gene TRBV19, with D hard to call. This CDR3 spans 13 amino acids. The V end lost 5 bases, the J end lost 8 bases, and 15 bases lay between the germline ends. Germline CDR1 LNHDA, CDR2 SQIVND (reference sequence). The CDR3 DNA reads as TGTGCCAGTAGTCCGACTTACACTACCGAAGCTTTCTTT. Protein product: CASSPTYTTEAFF.

DNA of the CDR3: TGTGCCAGTACATTTGCCTCGGGGGAGGAAAAACTGTTTTTT. It is translated as CASTFASGEEKLFF. The rearrangement links TRBV7-9 to TRBJ1-4; D might be TRBD1 (5 bases). Germline V CDR1 and CDR2: SEHNR, FQNEAQ (reference sequence). This CDR3 contains 14 residues. The germline V and J ends were trimmed by 9 bases and 8 bases, with 19 bases remaining between them.

The rearrangement joins TRBV6-5 to TRBJ2-5; D is unclear. CDR3 length: 13 residues. The V and J ends lost 2 bases and 2 bases respectively, with 6 bases between them. Germline CDR1 MNHEY, CDR2 SVGAGI. The CDR3 protein is CASSYGSQETQYF. CDR3 bases: TGTGCCAGCAGTTACGGCAGTCAAGAGACCCAGTACTTC.

This chain connects TRBV27 to TRBJ1-6, with D possibly TRBD1 on 6 matching bases. The CDR3 length is 16 residues. Trimming took off 3 bases at V and 0 bases at J, with 9 bases between the two ends. The germline CDR1 and CDR2 sequences are MNHEY and SMNVEV (reference sequence). In DNA form, the CDR3 reads TGTGCCAGCAGTTTGGACAGCCACTCCTATAATTCACCCCTCCACTTT. Protein sequence: CASSLDSHSYNSPLHF.

This sequence joins TRBV5-1 and TRBJ1-2; 9 bases are shared with TRBD1. This CDR3 spans 17 amino acids. V lost 1 base and J lost 4; bases outside the gene matches: 11. Germline loops: CDR1 SGHRS, CDR2 YFSETQ. CDR3 coding DNA: TGCGCCAGCAGCTTGATAGGCGGACAGGGGATCCCCTATGGCTACACCTTC. Its protein product is CASSLIGGQGIPYGYTF.

This clone was seen once. The chain carries TRBV6-1 and TRBJ1-4, with D hard to call. Germline V gives CDR1 MNHNS, CDR2 SASEGT. V shed 0 bases and J shed 12 bases, with 17 bases lying between them. The CDR3 totals 15 residues. As DNA, the CDR3 is TGTGCCAGCAGTGAAGCCCCGCTCCTAAAGGTGGAACTGTTTTTT. Amino acids: CASSEAPLLKVELFF.

CDR3 region: CASALTTQPGGGLFF. For the CDR3, the DNA is TGCGCCAGCGCCCTCACCACTCAGCCGGGGGGCGGACTGTTTTTT. The J gene is TRBJ1-4, the V gene TRBV10-1, with a tentative D call TRBD1 (6 bases). This CDR3 contains 15 residues. Germline V gene lookup returns CDR1 WNHNN and CDR2 SYGVQD (reference sequence). V lost 8 bases, J lost 13 bases, and 26 bases lay in between.

The chain links TRBV28 to TRBJ1-5, with D maybe TRBD1 (5 bases). Germline lookup yields CDR1 MDHEN and CDR2 SYDVKM. The length of the CDR3 is 14 residues. Trimming cost V 6 bases and J 0 bases, with 9 bases left between them. CDR3 sequence reads: CASRVTDSNQPQHF. The DNA for the CDR3 is TGTGCCAGCAGGGTGACAGATAGCAATCAGCCCCAGCATTTT.

The V call is TRBV3-1 (or the pseudogene TRBV3-2), the J call TRBJ1-1; no clear D. V shed 1 base and J shed 0 bases, with 12 bases lying between them. The germline CDR1 and CDR2 sequences are LGHDT and YNNKEL (reference sequence). The length of the CDR3 is 16 residues. This CDR3 reads CASSQGPGSVNTEAFF. CDR3 nucleotide sequence: TGTGCCAGCAGCCAAGGTCCGGGGTCGGTGAACACTGAAGCTTTCTTT.

The V call is TRBV14, the J call TRBJ1-5; D is unresolved. From germline, CDR1 is SGHDN and CDR2 FVKESK. CDR3 length: 17 amino acids. The V and J ends lost 2 bases and 1 base respectively, with 15 bases between them. Written as DNA, the CDR3 is TGTGCCAGCAGCCAACTCGGGCAAGGCTCGAGCAATCAGCCCCAGCATTTT. Amino acid sequence: CASSQLGQGSSNQPQHF.

V and J are TRBV9 and TRBJ2-1, with TRBD2 matching over 9 bases. Germline V lookup: CDR1 SGDLS, CDR2 YYNGEE. The CDR3 spans 13 residues. Losses at the gene ends were 4 bases for V and 9 bases for J; bases not matched to a gene: 5. CDR3 amino acids: CASSPTTSGEQFF. Here the CDR3 DNA reads TGTGCCAGCAGCCCCACGACTAGCGGTGAGCAGTTCTTC.

The chain employs TRBV19 and TRBJ1-5; D gene uncertain. Germline CDR1 and CDR2: LNHDA and SQIVND (reference sequence). There are 14 residues in the CDR3. The V end was cut by 5 bases, the J end by 2 bases, with 10 bases between. CDR3 in DNA: TGTGCCAGTAGTCCAACGGACGGCAATCAGCCCCAGCATTTT. Its translation: CASSPTDGNQPQHF.